The table lists the clone carrying this TCR beta chain with a few counts. V shed 5 bases, J shed 3 bases, and the junction held 11 bases outside the gene matches. The CDR3 has 16 residues. The germline gives CDR1 SGHVS, CDR2 FNYEAQ. This sample is drawn from a study of blood T cell repertoires in COVID-19. Across the whole study: Researchers got acute and convalescent COVID-19 samples from the United States, Italy and Spain.

Per the original data handling: Amplifying reference gene primers gave estimates of nucleated cell counts. Assay used: immunoSEQ multiplex PCR; TCRdb lists only in-frame clones, some missing. V and J calls and clone size are copied from that table; D and trimming were computed from the DNA. The repertoire consists of around 170,000 clones, with 83% occurring once and the leading ten covering less than 2%. The chain carries TRBV7-6 and TRBJ2-7; 9 nucleotides line up with TRBD2. Sequencing input: peripheral blood. The clonotype comes from a human donor in a cohort sampled during active COVID-19. The CDR3 DNA is TGTGCCAGCAGCGCGGCCCCTAGCGGGACCTTCTACGAGCAGTACTTC. It translates to CASSAAPSGTFYEQYF.